These T cell receptor beta chains were read from a single sample in a study of cytomegalovirus exposure and HLA in healthy donors. The data were produced by immunoSEQ multiplex PCR, yet TCRdb's version contains in-frame clones alone and is incomplete. The sample holds around 120,000 clones, approximately 80% seen once. The sample taken for sequencing was PBMCs. These receptors were taken from a female donor in good health and CMV-seropositive. Both conserved end residues are part of each CDR3.

TRBJ1-4	TRBV18	CASSGATGWNEKLFF
TRBJ1-5	TRBV7-8	CASSFDRANQPQHF
TRBJ2-1	TRBV5-1	CASSLARSSYNEQFF
TRBJ1-1	TRBV13	CASLKTDRFQVAFF
TRBJ1-4	TRBV18	CASSPQRTGVGEKLFF
TRBJ1-6	TRBV2	CASSDAGGTADSPLHF
TRBJ2-2	TRBV7-3	CASSPGPGWDTGELFF
TRBJ2-1	TRBV11-3	CASSLVSTGSQFF
TRBJ1-2	TRBV10-3	CAISRDSYGYTF
TRBJ2-2	TRBV7-3	CASSLQRGARSGELFF
TRBJ2-2	TRBV25-1	CASHGGQGYTGELFF
TRBJ2-4	TRBV5-1	CASSFDPQGTKNIQYF
TRBJ2-7	TRBV29-1	CSVEEARGNQYF
TRBJ2-7	TRBV30	CAWSGGNSYEQYF
TRBJ2-3	TRBV2	CASRAGQTYTDTQYF
TRBJ1-4	TRBV30	CAWGGETRPWFF
TRBJ1-5	TRBV6-1	CASSSGGGNQPQHF
TRBJ1-1	TRBV7-8	CASSFHTNTEAFF
TRBJ1-2	TRBV29-1	CSARGGLIDGYTF
TRBJ1-5	TRBV2	CASSVQVHQPQHF
TRBJ1-2	TRBV20-1	CSASSVYYTF
TRBJ1-4	TRBV9	CASSVGQLATNEKLFF
TRBJ2-1	TRBV6-6	CASSFTGNEQFF
TRBJ1-2	TRBV6-5	CASSYSIGYGYTF
TRBJ1-4	TRBV5-6	CASSLWGRVGNEKLFF
TRBJ2-7	TRBV29-1	CSVEGRSYEQYF
TRBJ1-5	TRBV19	CASMERDRVNQPQHF
TRBJ2-1	TRBV6-1	CASRSAGGPYNEQFF
TRBJ2-6	TRBV5-1	CASSQYSGANVLTF
TRBJ2-3	TRBV7-9	CASSLGTSGGTDTQYF
TRBJ1-4	TRBV28	CAILGQLHEKLFF
TRBJ2-3	TRBV27	CASSSRTSGGVRGTDTQYF
TRBJ2-5	TRBV30	CAWRQEKTQYF
TRBJ2-7	TRBV5-1	CASSLGLAGSEQYF
TRBJ1-1	TRBV11-1	CASSLRERTNTEAFF
TRBJ2-2	TRBV7-9	CASSSPGTSGATGELFF
TRBJ1-2	TRBV5-4	CASSSGQWNYGYTF
TRBJ1-1	TRBV6-5	CASRGHRNTEAFF
NA	TRBV30	CAWSRGRYEQYF
TRBJ1-6	TRBV10-3	CAISKWGPGQGDSPLHF
TRBJ1-1	TRBV6-4	CASKSRVGNTEAFF
TRBJ2-3	TRBV5-1	CASSLWSGITDTQYF
TRBJ2-7	TRBV30	CAWSAGQQYF
TRBJ1-5	TRBV6-5	CASSYSGRSNQPQHF
TRBJ1-3	TRBV10-3	CAIPVCRVETGNTIYF
TRBJ2-3	TRBV20-1	CSAAADTQYF